The clone carrying this TCR beta chain was detected ten times or more. These data belong to a study of blood T cell repertoires in COVID-19. Some clones are missing from TCRdb's copy, which holds only in-frame ones; the method was immunoSEQ multiplex PCR. The table records approximately 70,000 clones, approximately 85% of them present only once. The receptor was derived from a woman of 80 years or more with active or convalescent COVID-19. The sequencing input was peripheral blood.

The CDR3: CASNPMTANTEAFF. The CDR3 nucleotides are TGCGCCAGCAATCCGATGACAGCGAACACTGAAGCTTTCTTT. The V and J genes are TRBV5-1 and TRBJ1-1; a weak D match, TRBD1 (5 bases). V lost 6 bases to trimming and J lost 1 base, with 13 bases between them. The CDR3 sequence is 14 residues long. Germline V gene sequence: CDR1 SGHRS, CDR2 YFSETQ.